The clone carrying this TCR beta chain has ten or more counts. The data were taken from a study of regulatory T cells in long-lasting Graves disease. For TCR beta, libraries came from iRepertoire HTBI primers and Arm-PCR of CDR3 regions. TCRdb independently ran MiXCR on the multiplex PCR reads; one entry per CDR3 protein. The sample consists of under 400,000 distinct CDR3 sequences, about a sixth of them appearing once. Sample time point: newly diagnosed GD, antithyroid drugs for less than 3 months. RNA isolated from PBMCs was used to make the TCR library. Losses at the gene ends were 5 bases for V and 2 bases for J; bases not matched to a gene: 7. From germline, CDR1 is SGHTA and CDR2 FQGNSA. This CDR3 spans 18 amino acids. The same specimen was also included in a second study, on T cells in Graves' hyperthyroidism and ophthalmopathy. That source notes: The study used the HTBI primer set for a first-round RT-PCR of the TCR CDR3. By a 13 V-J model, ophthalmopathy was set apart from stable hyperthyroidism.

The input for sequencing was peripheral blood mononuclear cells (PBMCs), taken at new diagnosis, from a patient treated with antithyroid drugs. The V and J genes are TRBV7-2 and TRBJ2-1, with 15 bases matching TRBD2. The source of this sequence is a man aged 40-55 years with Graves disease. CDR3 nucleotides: TGTGCCAGCAGCGGCACCGGACTAGCGGGGGGGCCCTACAATGAGCAGTTCTTC. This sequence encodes CASSGTGLAGGPYNEQFF.